This T cell receptor (beta chain) was obtained from a study of blood T cell repertoires in COVID-19. Turning to the study itself: The cDNA or gDNA used as material had been derived from T cells, B-cell-depleted T cells, or PBMCs.

Profiled with immunoSEQ multiplex PCR; TCRdb holds only in-frame clones, not every one. The table records around 20,000 clones, around nine tenths of them present only once. The receptor was isolated from a human donor in a cohort sampled during active COVID-19. Sequencing was done on a sample of peripheral blood.

The CDR3 spells CAITSRGDDYGYTF. The CDR3 DNA sequence: TGTGCCATCACGAGCAGGGGTGATGACTATGGCTACACCTTC. V is TRBV10-3 and J is TRBJ1-2; TRBD1 might be the D (6 bases). This CDR3 is 14 amino acids long. From germline, CDR1 is ENHRY and CDR2 SYGVKD. V was pared by 7 bases and J by 3 bases, with 15 bases between.